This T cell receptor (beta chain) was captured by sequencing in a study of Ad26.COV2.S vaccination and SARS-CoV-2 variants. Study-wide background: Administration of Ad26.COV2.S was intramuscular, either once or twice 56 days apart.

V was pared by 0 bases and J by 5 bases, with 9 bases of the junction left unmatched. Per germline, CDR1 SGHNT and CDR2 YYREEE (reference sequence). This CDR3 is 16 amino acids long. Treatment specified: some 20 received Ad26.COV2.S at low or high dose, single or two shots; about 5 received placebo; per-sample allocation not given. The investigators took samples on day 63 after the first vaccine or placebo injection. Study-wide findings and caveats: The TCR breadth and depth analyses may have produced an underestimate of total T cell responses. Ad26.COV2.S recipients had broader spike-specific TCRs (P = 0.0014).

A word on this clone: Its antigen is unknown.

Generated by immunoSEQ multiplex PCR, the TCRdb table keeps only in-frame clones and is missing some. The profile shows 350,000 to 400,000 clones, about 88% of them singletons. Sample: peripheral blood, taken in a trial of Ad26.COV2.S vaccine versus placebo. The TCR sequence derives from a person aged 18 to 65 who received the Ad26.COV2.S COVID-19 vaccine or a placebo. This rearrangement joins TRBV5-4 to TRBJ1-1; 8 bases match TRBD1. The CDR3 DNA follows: TGTGCCAGCAGCTTGGACCCGGGACAGGTATGGACTGAAGCTTTCTTT. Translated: CASSLDPGQVWTEAFF.